What follows are 24 T cell receptor beta chains derived from one specimen sequenced in a study of T cell responses to AZD1222 COVID-19 vaccine. Clones were sequenced by immunoSEQ multiplex PCR, and TCRdb holds only the in-frame ones, with some missing. The data hold about 89,000 clones, with just over 85% observed a single time. The sequences come from peripheral blood, collected 28 days after the second AZD1222 dose. The source of these receptors is an adult who received the AZD1222 COVID-19 vaccine.

The rearrangement uses TRBV7-2 and TRBJ2-5; tentative D call: TRBD1 (5 bases). Germline lookup yields CDR1 SGHTA and CDR2 FQGNSA. The CDR3 runs to 19 residues. V lost 5 bases, J lost 3 bases, and 28 bases lay in between. In nucleotides, the CDR3 is TGTGCCAGCAGCAAACAGGCGGCAGCCCAAACCCGGGCCAAAGAGACCCAGTACTTC. Its protein product is CASSKQAAAQTRAKETQYF.

The chain joins TRBV18 to TRBJ2-7; 11 nucleotides align to TRBD2. This CDR3 comprises 19 residues. Unmatched junction bases numbered 18, after V lost 3 bases and J lost 5 bases. Germline CDR1 KGHSH, CDR2 LQKENI. The CDR3 region is CASSPGPPGVAGGRNEQYF. In DNA form, the CDR3 reads TGTGCCAGCTCACCGGGCCCCCCCGGTGTAGCGGGGGGGCGGAACGAGCAGTACTTC. The variable domain in full, with the rest retrieved from reference TRBV18 and TRBJ2-7, is NAGVMQNPRHLVRRRGQEARLRCSPMKGHSHVYWYRQLPEEGLKFMVYLQKENIIDESGMPKERFSAEFPKEGPSILRIQQVVRGDSAAYFCASSPGPPGVAGGRNEQYFGPGTRLTVT.

This clone was recorded once. This sequence joins TRBV6-1 and TRBJ2-5; D not resolved. V lost 2 bases to trimming and J lost 10 bases, with 11 bases between them. This CDR3 has 12 residues. The germline V gene has CDR1 MNHNS and CDR2 SASEGT. In nucleotides, the CDR3 is TGTGCCAGCAGTGAACCCGCGCCGGACCAGTACTTC. As protein: CASSEPAPDQYF.

This clone was seen only once. This sequence joins TRBV19 and TRBJ2-5; weak D call: TRBD1 (6 bases). This CDR3 is built from 13 residues. Between the trimmed V and J ends, which lost 4 bases and 5 bases, there was a span of 11 bases. Germline loops: CDR1 LNHDA, CDR2 SQIVND (reference sequence). CDR3 DNA: TGTGCCAGTAGTAGCAGGGGTCGGGAGACCCAGTACTTC. It encodes CASSSRGRETQYF.

The chain carries TRBV5-1 and TRBJ2-5; 9 positions match TRBD2. V trimming: 4 bases; J trimming: 1 base; junction bases outside the gene matches: 8. The CDR3 runs to 16 residues. In germline, CDR1 is SGHRS, CDR2 YFSETQ. CDR3 sequence reads: CASSPSGTWGQETQYF. CDR3 coding DNA: TGCGCCAGCAGCCCTAGCGGGACCTGGGGCCAAGAGACCCAGTACTTC.

The chain joins TRBV10-3 to TRBJ1-1; D unresolved. CDR3 size: 14 residues. The germline gives CDR1 ENHRY, CDR2 SYGVKD. V lost 3 bases and J lost 4, with 12 bases in between. CDR3 nucleotide sequence: TGTGCCATCAGTGACCCGGACGGCATCACTGAAGCTTTCTTT. Translated: CAISDPDGITEAFF.

V gene TRBV5-1 combines with J gene TRBJ2-4; unclear D gene. CDR1 SGHRS and CDR2 YFSETQ come from the germline V gene. V lost 0 bases to trimming and J lost 3 bases, with 4 bases between them. The CDR3 length is 13 residues. The CDR3 region has the DNA TGCGCCAGCAGCTTGGACAGCAAAAACATTCAGTACTTC. Protein: CASSLDSKNIQYF.

The chain joins TRBV29-1 to TRBJ2-5; D call uncertain. The length of the CDR3 is 11 residues. The V gene lost 8 bases and the J gene lost 4 bases, with 11 bases spanning the gap. CDR1 is SQVTM, CDR2 ANQGSEA, per germline. The CDR3 reads CSPREGETQYF. The CDR3 DNA reads as TGCAGCCCTAGGGAAGGAGAGACCCAGTACTTC.

The gene calls are TRBV27 and TRBJ1-6; tentative D call: TRBD1 (5 bases). The CDR3 extends over 17 amino acids. Trimming took off 2 bases at V and 5 bases at J, with 16 bases between the two ends. The germline V gene has CDR1 MNHEY and CDR2 SMNVEV (reference sequence). This chain's CDR3 is CASSLIGRGMNNSPLHF. The CDR3 coding sequence is TGTGCCAGCAGTTTAATTGGGCGGGGGATGAATAATTCACCCCTCCACTTT.

The rearrangement joins TRBV29-1 to TRBJ1-4; D perhaps matches TRBD1 (5 bases). V was trimmed by 3 bases and J by 9 bases, leaving 17 bases between them. Per germline, CDR1 SQVTM and CDR2 ANQGSEA. This CDR3 has 14 residues. CDR3 DNA: TGCAGCGTTGAGGGGGGAGGCAGCCCCCAAAAACTGTTTTTT. Translating it yields CSVEGGGSPQKLFF.

V is TRBV7-2 and J is TRBJ1-2, with TRBD1 matching over 10 bases. CDR3 length: 14 amino acids. The germline gives CDR1 SGHTA, CDR2 FQGNSA. V shed 3 bases, J shed 6 bases, and the junction held 4 bases outside the gene matches. The CDR3 loop is CASSFRDRGDGYTF. CDR3 DNA: TGTGCCAGCAGCTTCCGGGACAGGGGAGATGGCTACACCTTC. Full variable domain (outside the CDR3, taken from reference TRBV7-2 and TRBJ1-2): GAGVSQSPSNKVTEKGKDVELRCDPISGHTALYWYRQSLGQGLEFLIYFQGNSAPDKSGLPSDRFSAERTGGSVSTLTIQRTQQEDSAVYLCASSFRDRGDGYTFGSGTRLTVV.

This sequence joins TRBV27 and TRBJ2-6, with 8 bases that match TRBD1. The CDR3 totals 15 residues. The germline V gene has CDR1 MNHEY and CDR2 SMNVEV (reference sequence). V lost 6 bases, J lost 2 bases, and 3 bases stayed unmatched. In DNA, the CDR3 is TGTGCCAGCAGCCTCAGGGGGCCTGGGGCCAACGTCCTGACTTTC. This sequence encodes CASSLRGPGANVLTF.

J is TRBJ2-3 and V is TRBV30, with 10 bases fitting TRBD2. The CDR3 extends over 12 amino acids. Germline V gene data show CDR1 as GTSNPN and CDR2 as SVGIG (reference sequence). The CDR3 here is CSRSGGADTQYF. In DNA form, the CDR3 reads TGTTCCCGAAGCGGGGGGGCAGATACGCAGTATTTT.

This clone was detected only a few times. V and J are TRBV5-1 and TRBJ1-4, with no clear D. The V end was cut by 7 bases, the J end by 0 bases, with 10 bases between. Germline CDR1 SGHRS, CDR2 YFSETQ. This CDR3 spans 14 amino acids. The CDR3 sequence is CASAWGSTNEKLFF. The CDR3 nucleotides read TGCGCCAGCGCCTGGGGATCAACTAATGAAAAACTGTTTTTT. The full variable domain, in which reference TRBV5-1 and TRBJ1-4 provide the parts outside the CDR3, is KAGVTQTPRYLIKTRGQQVTLSCSPISGHRSVSWYQQTPGQGLQFLFEYFSETQRNKGNFPGRFSGRQFSNSRSEMNVSTLELGDSALYLCASAWGSTNEKLFFGSGTQLSVL.

This clone was counted only a few times. The chain couples TRBV7-2 to TRBJ2-3; D is uncertain. The CDR3 loop spans 14 amino acids. Germline V gene lookup returns CDR1 SGHTA and CDR2 FQGNSA. Trimming took 1 base from V and 1 from J, leaving 6 bases between them. The CDR3 DNA sequence: TGTGCCAGCAGCTTAGGGATCGGCACAGATACGCAGTATTTT. It translates to CASSLGIGTDTQYF. The full variable domain, in which reference TRBV7-2 and TRBJ2-3 provide the parts outside the CDR3, is GAGVSQSPSNKVTEKGKDVELRCDPISGHTALYWYRQSLGQGLEFLIYFQGNSAPDKSGLPSDRFSAERTGGSVSTLTIQRTQQEDSAVYLCASSLGIGTDTQYFGPGTRLTVL.

This chain connects TRBV4-1 to TRBJ1-2; TRBD1 matches 9 bases. V shed 4 bases and J 13 bases; nucleotides not matched to a gene: 10. There are 13 residues in the CDR3. The germline V gene encodes CDR1 MGHRA and CDR2 YSYEKL. The CDR3 sequence: CASSPSGTGPGTF. CDR3 bases: TGCGCCAGCAGCCCAAGCGGGACAGGGCCCGGCACCTTC.

V usage is TRBV28 and J usage is TRBJ1-5, with a weak D call TRBD1 (6 bases). The V end was cut by 6 bases, the J end by 2 bases, with 14 bases between. CDR3 length: 15 residues. Germline-derived CDR1 and CDR2 are MDHEN and SYDVKM. The DNA for the CDR3 is TGTGCCAGCAGACTACAGGGTGGCCGCAATCAGCCCCAGCATTTT. Encoded protein: CASRLQGGRNQPQHF.

This clone was observed a single time. The chain links TRBV19 to TRBJ1-3; D is perhaps TRBD1 (5 bases). Looked up from germline, CDR1 is LNHDA and CDR2 is SQIVND (reference sequence). Trimming took off 7 bases at V and 0 bases at J, with 22 bases between the two ends. The CDR3 is 18 residues long. CDR3 nucleotides: TGTGCCAGTACCCCGAACCCCTCCGGGGCCCGCTCTGGAAACACCATATATTTT. It yields the protein CASTPNPSGARSGNTIYF. Variable domain in full (rest from reference TRBV19 and TRBJ1-3): DGGITQSPKYLFRKEGQNVTLSCEQNLNHDAMYWYRQDPGQGLRLIYYSQIVNDFQKGDIAEGYSVSREKKESFPLTVTSAQKNPTAFYLCASTPNPSGARSGNTIYFGEGSWLTVV.

The chain couples TRBV6-2 or TRBV6-3 to TRBJ1-1; unclear D gene. Between the trimmed V and J ends, which lost 5 bases and 6 bases, there was a span of 16 bases. This CDR3 spans 14 amino acids. The germline V gene has CDR1 MNHEY and CDR2 SVGEGT. The CDR3 DNA follows: TGTGCCAGCAGTACCCTGGGAGGGTCCGCTGAAGCTTTCTTT. It encodes CASSTLGGSAEAFF.

As regards this clone: The junction does not match germline at one end; this may be a read error. The chain recombines TRBV3-1 (or the pseudogene TRBV3-2) with TRBJ2-7, with TRBD2 matching 13 bases. Germline V gene sequence: CDR1 LGHDT, CDR2 YNNKEL (reference sequence). This CDR3 is built from 14 residues. DNA of the CDR3: TGTGCCAGCAGTCAAGGACTAGCGGGAGTGGAGCAGTACTTC. This translates into CASSQGLAGVEQYF.

The V and J genes are TRBV11-2 and TRBJ1-5; D remains unclear. Trimming left V 1 base short and J 5 bases short, with 6 bases between. The CDR3 runs to 13 residues. CDR1 is SGHAT and CDR2 is FQNNGV in the germline V gene. In DNA form, the CDR3 reads TGTGCCAGCAGCTTAGGCGCGGATCAGCCCCAGCATTTT. Protein product: CASSLGADQPQHF.

The rearrangement links TRBV6-5 to TRBJ2-7, with D perhaps being TRBD1 or TRBD2 (5 bases each). V dropped 8 bases and J dropped 8 bases, with 22 bases sitting between them. Germline lookup yields CDR1 MNHEY and CDR2 SVGAGI. This CDR3 is built from 14 residues. The CDR3 is CASGSRGPNPQQYF. The CDR3 DNA is TGTGCCAGCGGTTCCCGGGGACCTAACCCTCAGCAGTACTTC.

The chain recombines TRBV5-1 with TRBJ2-3; 8 bases map to TRBD2. Germline lookup yields CDR1 SGHRS and CDR2 YFSETQ. CDR3 length: 15 amino acids. Trimming cost V 0 bases and J 2 bases; bases outside gene matches: 2. This CDR3 reads CASSLEAGDTDTQYF. CDR3 coding DNA: TGCGCCAGCAGCTTGGAAGCGGGGGACACAGATACGCAGTATTTT.

The chain carries TRBV24-1 and TRBJ2-3; 10 bases are a match to TRBD2. The junction had 12 bases not matched to a gene; V was cut back by 7 bases and J by 6 bases. The CDR3 has 16 residues. Germline V gene data show CDR1 as KGHDR and CDR2 as SFDVKD. The chain's CDR3 is CATSAGLAASRDTQYF. The CDR3 nucleotides are TGTGCCACCAGCGCCGGACTAGCGGCGTCAAGGGATACGCAGTATTTT.